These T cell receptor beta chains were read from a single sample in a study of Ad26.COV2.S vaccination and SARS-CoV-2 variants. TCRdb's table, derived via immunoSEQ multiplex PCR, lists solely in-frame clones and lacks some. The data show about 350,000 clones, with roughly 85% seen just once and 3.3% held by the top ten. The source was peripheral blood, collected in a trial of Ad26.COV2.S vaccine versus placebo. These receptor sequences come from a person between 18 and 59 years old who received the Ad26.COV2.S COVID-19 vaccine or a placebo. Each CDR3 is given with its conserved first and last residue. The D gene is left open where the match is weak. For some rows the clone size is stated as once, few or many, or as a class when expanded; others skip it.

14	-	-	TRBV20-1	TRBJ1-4	TGCAGTGCTAGTTTGGCAGGGGCTAATGAAAAACTGTTTTTT	CSASLAGANEKLFF
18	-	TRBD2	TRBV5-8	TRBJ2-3	TGTGCCAGCAGCCAAGGGACTAGCGGGGGGGGAGGCACAGATACGCAGTATTTT	CASSQGTSGGGGTDTQYF
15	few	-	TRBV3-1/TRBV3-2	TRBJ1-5	TGTGCCAGCAGCCAAACTGGGTGGAGCAATCAGCCCCAGCATTTT	CASSQTGWSNQPQHF
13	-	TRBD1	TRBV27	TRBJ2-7	TGTGCCAGCAGACAGGGGGCGTCCTACGAGCAGTACTTC	CASRQGASYEQYF
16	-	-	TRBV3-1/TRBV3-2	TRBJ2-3	TGTGCCAGCAGCCCCAATCCTGGACTGCTCACAGATACGCAGTATTTT	CASSPNPGLLTDTQYF
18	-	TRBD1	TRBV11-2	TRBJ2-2	TGTGCCAGCAGCATGCTAGGGTGGACAGGGGGCGACGTCGGGGAGCTGTTTTTT	CASSMLGWTGGDVGELFF
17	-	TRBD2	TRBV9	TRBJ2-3	TGTGCCAGCAGCCCCCAGGCGGGAGGTTCTAGCACAGATACGCAGTATTTT	CASSPQAGGSSTDTQYF
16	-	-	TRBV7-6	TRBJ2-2	TGTGCCAGCAGCTTAGCGTGGACCAGGGACACCGGGGAGCTGTTTTTT	CASSLAWTRDTGELFF
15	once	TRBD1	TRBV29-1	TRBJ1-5	TGCAGCGTAGCGGGACAGGGGGGCGTCAATCAGCCCCAGCATTTT	CSVAGQGGVNQPQHF
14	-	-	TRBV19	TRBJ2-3	TGTGCCAGTAGTATCTCGCGGGGCACAGATACGCAGTATTTT	CASSISRGTDTQYF
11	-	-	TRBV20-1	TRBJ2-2	TGCAGTGCCCCCCGCAGCGGGGAGCTGTTTTTT	CSAPRSGELFF
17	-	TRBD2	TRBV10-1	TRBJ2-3	TGCGCCAGCAGTGAGTGGGGTAGCGGGGGCCACTCTGATACGCAGTATTTT	CASSEWGSGGHSDTQYF
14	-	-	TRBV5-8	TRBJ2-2	TGTGCCAGCGGTACTCGGCGGAACACCGGGGAGCTGTTTTTT	CASGTRRNTGELFF
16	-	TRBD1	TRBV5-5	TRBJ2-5	TGTGCCAGCAGCTTGGGGGGGACAGGGGATGTAGAGACCCAGTACTTC	CASSLGGTGDVETQYF
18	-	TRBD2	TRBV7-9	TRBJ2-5	TGTGCCAGCAGCTTAAGATGGGGACTAGCGGGGGTCCAAGAGACCCAGTACTTC	CASSLRWGLAGVQETQYF
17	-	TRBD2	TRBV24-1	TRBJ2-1	TGTGCCACCAGTGATTTGGGGAGCGGGAGCTCCTACAATGAGCAGTTCTTC	CATSDLGSGSSYNEQFF
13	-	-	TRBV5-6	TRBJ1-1	TGTGCCAGCAGCTTCGGGACATCGCCTGAAGCTTTCTTT	CASSFGTSPEAFF
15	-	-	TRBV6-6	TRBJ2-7	TGTGCCAGCAGGGTGGGGAAGGGCCCCCTCTACGAGCAGTACTTC	CASRVGKGPLYEQYF
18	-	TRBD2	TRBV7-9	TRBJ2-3	TGTGCCAGCAGCTTACGTCGTACTAGCGGGGCTAGCACAGATACGCAGTATTTT	CASSLRRTSGASTDTQYF
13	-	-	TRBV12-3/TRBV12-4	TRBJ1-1	TGTGCCAGCAGTTTACTGGGGGACACTGAAGCTTTCTTT	CASSLLGDTEAFF
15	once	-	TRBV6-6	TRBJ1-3	TGTGCCAGCAGTTACTTCACAGAGACTGGAAACACCATATATTTT	CASSYFTETGNTIYF
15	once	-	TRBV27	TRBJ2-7	TGTGCCAGCAGTAGTATCCGGGAGTACGGGCCCGAGCAGTACTTC	CASSSIREYGPEQYF
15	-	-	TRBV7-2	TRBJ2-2	TGTGCCAGCAGCTCAGGGGCGAAGAACACCGGGGAGCTGTTTTTT	CASSSGAKNTGELFF
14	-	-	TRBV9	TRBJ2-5	TGTGCCAGCAGCACGGGGGGACATGAAGAGACCCAGTACTTC	CASSTGGHEETQYF
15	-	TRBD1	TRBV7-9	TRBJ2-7	TGTGCCAGCAGCTTAAGTACAGGGGGCGCCTACGAGCAGTACTTC	CASSLSTGGAYEQYF
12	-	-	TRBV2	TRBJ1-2	TGTGCCAGCAGTGAATTCGGGTATGGCTACACCTTC	CASSEFGYGYTF
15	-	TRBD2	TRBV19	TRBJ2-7	TGTGCCACTAAAGCCCCAGCGGGGGTGCGATACGAGCAGTACTTC	CATKAPAGVRYEQYF
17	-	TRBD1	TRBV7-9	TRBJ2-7	TGTGCCAGCAGCCCCCCGGGACAGGGAACCCACTCCTACGAGCAGTACTTC	CASSPPGQGTHSYEQYF
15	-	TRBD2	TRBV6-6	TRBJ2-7	TGTGCCAGCAGTCAACTAGCGGGGGGTTCCTACGAGCAGTACTTC	CASSQLAGGSYEQYF
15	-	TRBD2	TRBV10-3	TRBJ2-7	TGTGCCATCAGCGACAGTATGTTGGAGGGAGGGGAGCAGTACTTC	CAISDSMLEGGEQYF
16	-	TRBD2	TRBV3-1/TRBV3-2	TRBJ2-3	TGTGCCAGCAGCCAAGCAGGGAGGGCAGGCACAGATACGCAGTATTTT	CASSQAGRAGTDTQYF
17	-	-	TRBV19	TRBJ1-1	TGTGCCAGTAGCAAGCCTTGGGGGGGCACTATGAACACTGAAGCTTTCTTT	CASSKPWGGTMNTEAFF
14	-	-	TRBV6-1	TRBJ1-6	TGTGCCAGCAGTGACGGGGCAATAGGTTCACCCCTCCACTTT	CASSDGAIGSPLHF
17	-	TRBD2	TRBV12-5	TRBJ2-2	TGTGCTAGTGGACGTAGCGGGGGGGCCCGGGGCACCGGGGAGCTGTTTTTT	CASGRSGGARGTGELFF
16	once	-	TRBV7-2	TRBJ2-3	TGTGCCAGCAGCTTAGGAGTGAGGATAACGGGAGATACGCAGTATTTT	CASSLGVRITGDTQYF
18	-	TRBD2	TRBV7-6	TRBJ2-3	TGTGCCAGCAGCCCAGCGGGGGCTAGCGGGGGGTACACAGATACGCAGTATTTT	CASSPAGASGGYTDTQYF
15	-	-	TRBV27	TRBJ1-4	TGTGCCAGCGCAAGAGTCCCAAGCCGTAATGAAAAACTGTTTTTT	CASARVPSRNEKLFF
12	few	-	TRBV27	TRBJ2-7	TGTGCCAGCAGTTTATTGGGCTACGAGCAGTACTTC	CASSLLGYEQYF
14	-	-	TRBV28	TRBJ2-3	TGTGCCAGCAGTTTCAATAGCGAAGCAGATACGCAGTATTTT	CASSFNSEADTQYF
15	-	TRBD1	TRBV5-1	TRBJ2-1	TGCGCCAGCAGCTTACAGGGGGCTGCGTACAATGAGCAGTTCTTC	CASSLQGAAYNEQFF
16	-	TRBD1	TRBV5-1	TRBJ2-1	TGCGCCAGCAGCCAGGGGACAGGGATTTCCTACAATGAGCAGTTCTTC	CASSQGTGISYNEQFF
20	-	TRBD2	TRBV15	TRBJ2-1	TGTGCCACCAGCAGAGATCGGTTTGTAGTGGACGGACTAGCGTTCAATGAGCAGTTCTTC	CATSRDRFVVDGLAFNEQFF
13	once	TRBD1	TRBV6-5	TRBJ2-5	TGTGCCAGTAACAGGGGGCTCTTAGAGACCCAGTACTTC	CASNRGLLETQYF
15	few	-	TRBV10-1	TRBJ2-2	TGCGCCAGCAGTGATACTAGACGTAACACCGGGGAGCTGTTTTTT	CASSDTRRNTGELFF
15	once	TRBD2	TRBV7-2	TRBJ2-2	TGTGCCAGCAGGGTTACTAGCGGGAGTTCCTGGGAGCTGTTTTTT	CASRVTSGSSWELFF
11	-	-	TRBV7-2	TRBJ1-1	TGTGCCAGCAGGGGCGGCACTGAAGCTTTCTTT	CASRGGTEAFF
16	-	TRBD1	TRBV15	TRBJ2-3	TGTGCCACCAGCAGAGTTAGGACAGGGTTATATGATACGCAGTATTTT	CATSRVRTGLYDTQYF
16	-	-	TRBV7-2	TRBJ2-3	TGTGCCAGCAGCTTAGCTATATACGGGATGGAAGATACGCAGTATTTT	CASSLAIYGMEDTQYF
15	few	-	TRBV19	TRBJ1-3	TGTGCCAGTAGCCCCAGACTATTGTTTGGAAACACCATATATTTT	CASSPRLLFGNTIYF
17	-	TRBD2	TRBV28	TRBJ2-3	TGTGCCAGCAGCCCCTCGCGAACTAGCGGTAGCACAGATACGCAGTATTTT	CASSPSRTSGSTDTQYF